This T cell receptor (beta chain) was captured in a study of shared clonotypes between healthy human individuals. General study results and limits: Naive subsets usually exceeded memory subsets in estimated richness.

Profiling relied on immunoSEQ multiplex PCR, and the TCRdb table lists in-frame clones only, not all of them. The profile shows millions of clones, approximately 94% of them singletons. CD45RO-negative, CCR7-selected cells formed the naive CD8 fraction, which excluded terminally differentiated effector memory CD45RA+ cells. There were only Caucasian adults among the donors, and all lived in Nashville, Tennessee. Comments on this clone: Its matching antigen is unknown. The same CDR3 arises from other DNA sequences in this sample as well.

The J segment lost 7 bases and the V segment lost 3 bases, leaving 3 bases of the junction unmatched. This CDR3 contains 13 residues. CDR1 is MNHEY, CDR2 SVGAGI, per germline. The chain couples TRBV6-5 to TRBJ1-2; 9 nucleotides match TRBD1. The clonotype originates from a man aged 18 to 29 in good health. What was sequenced was naive CD8+ T cells sorted from blood. In DNA form, the CDR3 reads TGTGCCAGCAGTTATGGACAGGGGACTGGCTACACCTTC. It translates to CASSYGQGTGYTF.